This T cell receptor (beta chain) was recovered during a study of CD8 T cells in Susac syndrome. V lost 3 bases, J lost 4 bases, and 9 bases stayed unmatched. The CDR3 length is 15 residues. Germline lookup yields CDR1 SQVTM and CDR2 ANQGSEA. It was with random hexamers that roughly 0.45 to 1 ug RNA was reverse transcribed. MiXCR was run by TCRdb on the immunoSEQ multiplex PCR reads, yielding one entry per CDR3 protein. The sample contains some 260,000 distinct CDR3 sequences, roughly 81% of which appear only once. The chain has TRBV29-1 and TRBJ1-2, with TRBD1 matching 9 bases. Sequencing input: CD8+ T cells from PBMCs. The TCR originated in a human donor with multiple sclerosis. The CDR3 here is CSVDVLEDRGYGYTF. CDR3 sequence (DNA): TGCAGCGTTGATGTGTTGGAGGACAGGGGCTATGGCTACACCTTC.